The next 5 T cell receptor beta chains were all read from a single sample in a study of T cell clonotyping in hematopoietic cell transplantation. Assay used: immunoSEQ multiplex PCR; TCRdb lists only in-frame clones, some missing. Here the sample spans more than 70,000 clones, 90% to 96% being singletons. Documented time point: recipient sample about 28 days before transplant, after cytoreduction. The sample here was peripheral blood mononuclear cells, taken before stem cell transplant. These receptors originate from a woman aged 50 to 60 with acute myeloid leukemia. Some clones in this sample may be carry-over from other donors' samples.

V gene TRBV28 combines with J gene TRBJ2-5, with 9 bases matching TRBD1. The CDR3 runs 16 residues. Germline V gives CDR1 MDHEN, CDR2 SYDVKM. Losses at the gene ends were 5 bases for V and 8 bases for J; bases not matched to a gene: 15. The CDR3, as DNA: TGTGCCAGCAGTCACTACCCGGGACAGGGTGACAATACCCAGTACTTC. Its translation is CASSHYPGQGDNTQYF.

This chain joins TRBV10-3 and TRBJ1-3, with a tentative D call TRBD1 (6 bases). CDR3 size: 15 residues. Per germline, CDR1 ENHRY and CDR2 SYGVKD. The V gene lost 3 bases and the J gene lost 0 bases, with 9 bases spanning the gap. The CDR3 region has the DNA TGTGCCATCAGTGAAGGGGACACCTCTGGAAACACCATATATTTT. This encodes CAISEGDTSGNTIYF.

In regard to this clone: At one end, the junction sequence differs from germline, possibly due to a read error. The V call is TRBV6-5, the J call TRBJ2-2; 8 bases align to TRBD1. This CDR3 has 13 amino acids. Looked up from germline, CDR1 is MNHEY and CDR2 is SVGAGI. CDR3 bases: TGTGCCAGCAGTTACCGGGACACAGGGGGGCTGTTTTTT. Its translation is CASSYRDTGGLFF.

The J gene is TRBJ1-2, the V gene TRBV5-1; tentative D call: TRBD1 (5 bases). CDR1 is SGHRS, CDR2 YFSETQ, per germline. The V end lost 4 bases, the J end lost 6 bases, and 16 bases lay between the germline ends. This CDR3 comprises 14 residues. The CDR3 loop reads CASSAGQGSDGYTF. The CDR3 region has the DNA TGCGCCAGCAGCGCCGGGCAGGGATCCGATGGCTACACCTTC.

CDR3 loop: CASSETLFYGYTF. For the CDR3, the DNA is TGTGCCAGCAGCGAGACACTTTTCTATGGCTACACCTTC. This rearrangement joins TRBV11-2 to TRBJ1-2, with D unresolved. Germline CDR1 SGHAT, CDR2 FQNNGV. This CDR3 region has 13 residues. V shed 5 bases and J shed 4 bases, with 11 bases lying between them.